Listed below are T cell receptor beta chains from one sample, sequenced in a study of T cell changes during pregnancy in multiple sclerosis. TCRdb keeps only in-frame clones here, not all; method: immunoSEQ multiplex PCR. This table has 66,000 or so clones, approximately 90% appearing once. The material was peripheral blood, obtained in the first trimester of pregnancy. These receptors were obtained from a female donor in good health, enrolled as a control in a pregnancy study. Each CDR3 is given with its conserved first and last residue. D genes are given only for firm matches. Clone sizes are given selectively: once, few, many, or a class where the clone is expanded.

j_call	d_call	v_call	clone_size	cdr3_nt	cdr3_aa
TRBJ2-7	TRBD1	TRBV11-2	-	TGTGCCAGCAGATCACACACCCAAGGGGGCCTTTCCGAAGGAGACGAGCAGTACTTC	CASRSHTQGGLSEGDEQYF
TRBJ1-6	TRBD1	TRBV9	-	TGTGCCAGCAGCGTAGCTACAACAGGACAGGCCGGCTCACCCCTCCACTTT	CASSVATTGQAGSPLHF
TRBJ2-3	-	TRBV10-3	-	TGTGCCATCAGTGAGTCGGCGGGTTTCACAGATACGCAGTATTTT	CAISESAGFTDTQYF
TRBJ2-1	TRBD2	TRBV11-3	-	TGTGCCAGCAGCTTAGCTTCTAGCGGGGAGGGTTTCTCCTCCTACAATGAGCAGTTCTTC	CASSLASSGEGFSSYNEQFF
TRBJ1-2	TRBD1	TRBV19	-	TGTGCCAGTAGTATATCAGCCCGGACAGGGAATGGCTACACCTTC	CASSISARTGNGYTF
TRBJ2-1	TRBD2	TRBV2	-	TGTGCCAGCAGTGAAGCGGTCCGGCGGGGGGATCCCTACAATGAGCAGTTCTTC	CASSEAVRRGDPYNEQFF
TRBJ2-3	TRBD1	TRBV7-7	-	TGTGCTAGCAGCTTAAGCACAGGGGGTCGGGATACGCAGTATTTT	CASSLSTGGRDTQYF
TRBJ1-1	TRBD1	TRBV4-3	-	TGCGCCAGCAGCCAGAAAAAAAGAGACAGGGTAAGAAACACTGAAGCTTTCTTT	CASSQKKRDRVRNTEAFF
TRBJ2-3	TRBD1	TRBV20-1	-	TGCAGTGGACAGGGGACAGATACGCAGTATTTT	CSGQGTDTQYF
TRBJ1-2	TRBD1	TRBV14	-	TGTGCCAGCAGCCAACGCAGGGGGTCGGTAGGTGGCTACACCTTC	CASSQRRGSVGGYTF
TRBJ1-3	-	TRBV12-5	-	TGTGCTAGTGGAGCTACTGGAAACACCATATATTTT	CASGATGNTIYF
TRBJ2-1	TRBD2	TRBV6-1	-	TGTGCCAGCAGTGAATGGGAGGGGTTGAATGAGCAGTTCTTC	CASSEWEGLNEQFF
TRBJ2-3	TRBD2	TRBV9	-	TGTGCCAGCAGCGTAGAGACGACTAGCGGGCCCTTCACAGATACGCAGTATTTT	CASSVETTSGPFTDTQYF
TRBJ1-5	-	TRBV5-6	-	TGTGCCAGCAGCCCCAGTCTTTATAGCAATCAGCCCCAGCATTTT	CASSPSLYSNQPQHF
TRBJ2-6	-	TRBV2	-	TGTGCCAGCAGTGCCTTAGCTGGGGCCAACGTCCTGACTTTC	CASSALAGANVLTF
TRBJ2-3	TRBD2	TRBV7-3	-	TGTGCCAGCAGTCCAGGGCGGGTAGCGGGTCCCACAGATACGCAGTATTTT	CASSPGRVAGPTDTQYF
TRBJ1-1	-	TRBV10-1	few	TGCGCCAGTCGACAGCACCCACAAGCTTTCTTT	CASRQHPQAFF
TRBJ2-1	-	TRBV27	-	TGTGCCAGCAGTCGACCTAGGGGGGGCTACAATGAGCAGTTCTTC	CASSRPRGGYNEQFF
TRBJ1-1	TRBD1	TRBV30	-	TGTGCCTGGGGAACAGGGGATGAAGCTTTCTTT	CAWGTGDEAFF
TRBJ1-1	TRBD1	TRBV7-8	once	TGTGCCAGCAGCTTGACAGGGGGCGATTGGGTAGCTGAAGCTTTCTTT	CASSLTGGDWVAEAFF
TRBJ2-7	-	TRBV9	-	TGTGCCAGCAGCCTTATTAACGCCGGCGAGCAGTACTTC	CASSLINAGEQYF
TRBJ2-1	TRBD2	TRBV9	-	TGTGCCAGCAGCCCCCGACTAGCGGGGGTCCATGAGCAGTTCTTC	CASSPRLAGVHEQFF
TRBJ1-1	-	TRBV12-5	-	TGTGCTAGTGGTTTAGGTGGAATGGAGGCTTTCTTT	CASGLGGMEAFF
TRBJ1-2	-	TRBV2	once	TGTGCCAGCAGACGGTATGGCTACACCTTC	CASRRYGYTF
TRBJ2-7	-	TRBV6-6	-	TGTGCCAGCAGACAGGTCGAGCAGTACTTC	CASRQVEQYF
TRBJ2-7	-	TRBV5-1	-	TGCGCCAGCAGTTCCAGGGACTACGAGCAGTACTTC	CASSSRDYEQYF
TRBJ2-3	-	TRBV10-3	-	TGTGCCATCAGTGAGTCAGGAGGGGCCTTTAGCGATACGCAGTATTTT	CAISESGGAFSDTQYF
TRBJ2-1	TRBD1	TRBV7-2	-	TGTGCCAGCAGCCCACAGGGGGCTAATGAGCAGTTCTTC	CASSPQGANEQFF
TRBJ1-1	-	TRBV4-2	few	TGTGCCAGCAGCCTCGGACAGAACACTGAAGCTTTCTTT	CASSLGQNTEAFF
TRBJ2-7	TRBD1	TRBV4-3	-	TGCGCCAGCAGCCAAGCGGACAGGGGGAAGGAGTACGAGCAGTACTTC	CASSQADRGKEYEQYF
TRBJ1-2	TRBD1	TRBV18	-	TGTGCCAGCTCACCCCGTGCGATCAGCTCGGACAGGGCCTATGGCTACACCTTC	CASSPRAISSDRAYGYTF
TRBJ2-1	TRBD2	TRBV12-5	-	TGTGCTAGTGGTTTGGTATTGGGACTAGCGGGGTCCCCGAGCTCCTACAATGAGCAGTTCTTC	CASGLVLGLAGSPSSYNEQFF
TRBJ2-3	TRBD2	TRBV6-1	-	TGTGCCAGCAGTGAAATAGCGGGGAGGCCCCGCCTGGATACGCAGTATTTT	CASSEIAGRPRLDTQYF
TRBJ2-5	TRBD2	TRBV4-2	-	TGTGCCAGCAGCGCGTACGCCGGGACTAGCGGGGGGCCGACCCAGTACTTC	CASSAYAGTSGGPTQYF
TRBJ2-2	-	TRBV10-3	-	TGTGCCGCACGAGGCGGGGGCGGCCGGGAGCTGTTTTTT	CAARGGGGRELFF
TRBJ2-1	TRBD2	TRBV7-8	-	TGTGCCAGCAGCTCCACCGGGACTAGCGGGGGGAACAATGAGCAGTTCTTC	CASSSTGTSGGNNEQFF
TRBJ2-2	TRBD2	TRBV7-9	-	TGTGCCAGCAGCTCCAGACTAGCGGCGAACACCGGGGAGCTGTTTTTT	CASSSRLAANTGELFF
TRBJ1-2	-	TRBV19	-	TGTGCCAGTAGTCTCTCAGTGAACACTAACTATGGCTACACCTTC	CASSLSVNTNYGYTF
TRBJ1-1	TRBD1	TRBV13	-	TGTGCCAGCAGCTCAGGGGGACAGGAGTACACTGAAGCTTTCTTT	CASSSGGQEYTEAFF
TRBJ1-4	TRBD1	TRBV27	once	TGTGCCAGCAGTTCAGGGACAGGGGTTAATGAAAAACTGTTTTTT	CASSSGTGVNEKLFF
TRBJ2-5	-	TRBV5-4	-	TGTGCCAGCAGCGCCGGGGAGACCCAGTACTTC	CASSAGETQYF
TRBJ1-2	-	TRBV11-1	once	TGTGCCAGCAGCTCGACAGGTCCCTATGGCTACACCTTC	CASSSTGPYGYTF
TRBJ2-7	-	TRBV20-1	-	TGCAGTGCCCCTTACTCCTACGAGCAGTACTTC	CSAPYSYEQYF
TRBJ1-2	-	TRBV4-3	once	TGCGCCAGCAGCCAAGAAATGGTACGGTCCTATGGCTACACCTTC	CASSQEMVRSYGYTF
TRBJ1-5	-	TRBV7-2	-	TGTGCCAGCAGCTCCACAGGTCTGGGAAGACAGCCCCAGCATTTT	CASSSTGLGRQPQHF
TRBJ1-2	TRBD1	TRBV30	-	TGTGCCTGCCACGAACAGGGGCTCCCCGTCGGCTACACCTTC	CACHEQGLPVGYTF
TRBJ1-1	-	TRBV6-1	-	TGTGCCAGCAGTGCTTCACGACAGGCCGGTGAAGCTTTCTTT	CASSASRQAGEAFF
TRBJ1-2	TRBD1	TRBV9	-	TGTGCCAGCAGCGCGGGACAGGTTGGAGGCTACACCTTC	CASSAGQVGGYTF
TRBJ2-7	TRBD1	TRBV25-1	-	TGTGCCAGCAGTGAAAAGGGACAGGGCAGCTACGAGCAGTACTTC	CASSEKGQGSYEQYF
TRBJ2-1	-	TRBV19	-	TGTGCCAGTAGTATTGGGGGGGGGCCCTACAATGAGCAGTTCTTC	CASSIGGGPYNEQFF
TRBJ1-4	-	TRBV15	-	TGTGCCACCAGCAGAGATTCTTTTCGGAATGAAAAACTGTTTTTT	CATSRDSFRNEKLFF
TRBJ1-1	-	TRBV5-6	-	TGTGCCAGCGCTCTCAGGGCGGCCAAAGCTTTCTTT	CASALRAAKAFF
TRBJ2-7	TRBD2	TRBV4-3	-	TGCGCCAGCAGCCAGCGACCTAGCGGGGGGGCCGAATACGAGCAGTACTTC	CASSQRPSGGAEYEQYF
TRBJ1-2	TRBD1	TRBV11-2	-	TGTGCCAGCTCTTCTTTACAGGGGGCTCACTATGGCTACACCTTC	CASSSLQGAHYGYTF
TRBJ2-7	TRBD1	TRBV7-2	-	TGTGCCAGCACCCGTGAGGGACAGGGAACCGAGCAGTACTTC	CASTREGQGTEQYF